These 17 T cell receptor beta chains share one sample of origin, sequenced in a study of T cell responses to AZD1222 COVID-19 vaccine. The repertoire was sequenced with immunoSEQ multiplex PCR; TCRdb's copy has only in-frame clones and lacks some. There are 77,000 or so clones in the sample; about 92% occur only once, and roughly 6.4% lies in the top ten. The sample in question was peripheral blood, obtained on day 0 of MenACWY control vaccination. These receptor sequences come from an adult in good health.

The chain has TRBV5-1 and TRBJ2-7; unclear D gene. This CDR3 contains 15 residues. Germline lookup yields CDR1 SGHRS and CDR2 YFSETQ. Trimming took 0 bases from V and 2 from J, leaving 12 bases between them. The CDR3 nucleotides are TGCGCCAGCAGCTTGGGGCCCTCCGGAACCTACGAGCAGTACTTC. It is translated as CASSLGPSGTYEQYF.

The chain recombines TRBV10-3 with TRBJ2-3; D uncertain. The CDR3 has 14 residues. Trimming shortened V by 0 bases and J by 2 bases, and 6 bases separated the two germline ends. Germline CDR1 is ENHRY and CDR2 is SYGVKD. In DNA form, the CDR3 reads TGTGCCATCAGTGAGTCCCAGATCACAGATACGCAGTATTTT. Residues: CAISESQITDTQYF.

The CDR3, as DNA: TGCGCCAGCAGCCAGGGTCATGCAGATAGCAATCAGCCCCAGCATTTT. Its protein product is CASSQGHADSNQPQHF. The genes are TRBV5-1 and TRBJ1-5, with D tentatively TRBD1 (5 bases). Per the germline V gene, CDR1 is SGHRS and CDR2 is YFSETQ. Trimming left V 4 bases short and J 0 bases short, with 14 bases between. The CDR3 runs 16 residues. The variable domain in full, with the rest retrieved from reference TRBV5-1 and TRBJ1-5, is KAGVTQTPRYLIKTRGQQVTLSCSPISGHRSVSWYQQTPGQGLQFLFEYFSETQRNKGNFPGRFSGRQFSNSRSEMNVSTLELGDSALYLCASSQGHADSNQPQHFGDGTRLSIL.

V usage is TRBV7-9 and J usage is TRBJ2-1; 7 bases match TRBD2. With 3 bases clipped from V and 5 bases from J, the junction kept 7 bases outside the gene matches. The germline V gene encodes CDR1 SEHNR and CDR2 FQNEAQ (reference sequence). This CDR3 is built from 15 residues. The CDR3 is CASSFLAALNNEQFF. The CDR3 coding sequence is TGTGCCAGCAGCTTCCTAGCGGCTCTCAACAATGAGCAGTTCTTC.

This clone was seen once. The V gene is TRBV28, the J gene TRBJ2-3, with 8 bases matching TRBD2. The CDR3 spans 15 residues. J gave up 4 bases and V 8 bases, and 11 bases lay outside the gene matches. The germline CDR1 and CDR2 sequences are MDHEN and SYDVKM. The CDR3 DNA reads TGTGCCAGCGTTGGCGGGGGGCCGCCGGCAGATACGCAGTATTTT. Its translation: CASVGGGPPADTQYF.

V and J are TRBV7-2 and TRBJ2-1; TRBD2 agrees at 10 bases. The germline V gene has CDR1 SGHTA and CDR2 FQGNSA. The J segment lost 6 bases and the V segment lost 1 base, leaving 3 bases of the junction unmatched. CDR3 size: 15 residues. The CDR3 DNA sequence: TGTGCCAGCAGCTTAGGGACTAGCGGACTCAATGAGCAGTTCTTC. Amino acid sequence: CASSLGTSGLNEQFF.

The chain joins TRBV19 to TRBJ2-3; 7 nucleotides align to TRBD1. J was trimmed by 1 base and V by 6 bases; bases with no gene match: 7. In germline, CDR1 is LNHDA, CDR2 SQIVND (reference sequence). This CDR3 is built from 15 residues. CDR3 protein: CASRDSGQGTDTQYF. The DNA of the CDR3 is TGTGCCAGTAGAGATAGTGGACAGGGCACAGATACGCAGTATTTT.

This clone was seen just once. This sequence joins TRBV30 and TRBJ1-6; 9 nucleotides agree with TRBD1. V trimming: 3 bases; J trimming: 7 bases; junction bases outside the gene matches: 1. The CDR3 sequence is 13 residues long. The germline V gene has CDR1 GTSNPN and CDR2 SVGIG (reference sequence). CDR3 bases: TGTGCCTGGAGGGGACAGGGAAATTCACCCCTCCACTTT. Translation: CAWRGQGNSPLHF.

This rearrangement joins TRBV6-5 to TRBJ2-3; D is uncertain. Trimming pared 6 bases from V and 6 bases from J, leaving 13 bases between. Looked up from germline, CDR1 is MNHEY and CDR2 is SVGAGI. This CDR3 region has 13 residues. Here the CDR3 reads CASSSNNGDTQYF. The CDR3 region has the DNA TGTGCCAGCAGCAGTAACAATGGGGATACGCAGTATTTT.

The chain uses TRBV6-2 or TRBV6-3 and TRBJ1-5; TRBD1 aligns across 9 bases. Per germline, CDR1 MNHEY and CDR2 SVGEGT. V dropped 6 bases and J dropped 2; count of bases not matched to a gene: 2. This CDR3 spans 14 amino acids. This CDR3 reads CASSRTGGNQPQHF. In DNA, the CDR3 is TGTGCCAGCAGCCGGACAGGGGGCAATCAGCCCCAGCATTTT.

This sequence joins TRBV9 and TRBJ2-3; no reliable D call. This CDR3 region has 13 residues. Germline V lookup: CDR1 SGDLS, CDR2 YYNGEE. Trimming left V 0 bases short and J 3 bases short, with 5 bases between. This CDR3 reads CASSVGRTDTQYF. In DNA, the CDR3 is TGTGCCAGCAGCGTAGGGCGGACAGATACGCAGTATTTT.

V is TRBV3-1 (or the pseudogene TRBV3-2) and J is TRBJ1-2; tentative D call: TRBD1 (5 bases). V lost 4 bases and J 6 bases, leaving 12 bases between the germline ends. The CDR3 runs to 13 residues. Germline loops: CDR1 LGHDT, CDR2 YNNKEL (reference sequence). The CDR3 region has the DNA TGTGCCAGCAGCCCCCTGCGGGACCATGGCTACACCTTC. This codes for CASSPLRDHGYTF.

V gene TRBV7-2 combines with J gene TRBJ2-3; TRBD1 is a possible D gene (6 bases). V lost 1 base to trimming and J lost 1 base, with 9 bases between them. The length of the CDR3 is 15 residues. Germline V CDR1 and CDR2: SGHTA, FQGNSA. This CDR3 is CASSLGAGGTDTQYF. CDR3 bases: TGTGCCAGCAGCTTAGGAGCAGGGGGCACAGATACGCAGTATTTT.

The chain employs TRBV9 and TRBJ2-3; tentatively, D is TRBD2 (7 bases). V was pared by 3 bases and J by 1 base, with 12 bases between. The CDR3 totals 15 residues. CDR1 is SGDLS and CDR2 is YYNGEE in the germline V gene. CDR3 region: CASSGRGARTDTQYF. In nucleotides, the CDR3 is TGTGCCAGCAGCGGACGGGGGGCCCGCACAGATACGCAGTATTTT. Variable domain in full (rest from reference TRBV9 and TRBJ2-3): DSGVTQTPKHLITATGQRVTLRCSPRSGDLSVYWYQQSLDQGLQFLIQYYNGEERAKGNILERFSAQQFPDLHSELNLSSLELGDSALYFCASSGRGARTDTQYFGPGTRLTVL.

The chain recombines TRBV29-1 with TRBJ1-1; D might be TRBD1 (6 bases). The V gene lost 1 base and the J gene lost 1 base, with 13 bases spanning the gap. The CDR3 loop spans 15 amino acids. Per the germline V gene, CDR1 is SQVTM and CDR2 is ANQGSEA. This chain's CDR3 is CSVEGPGARNTEAFF. The CDR3 nucleotides are TGCAGCGTTGAAGGACCGGGGGCGCGGAACACTGAAGCTTTCTTT.

The chain combines TRBV7-3 with TRBJ2-5, with TRBD2 matching 12 bases. The CDR3 has 14 residues. CDR1 and CDR2 (germline): SGHTA, FQGTGA. V lost 5 bases to trimming and J lost 3 bases; unmatched junction nucleotides: 1. CDR3 sequence reads: CASSRTSGEETQYF. The CDR3 DNA reads as TGTGCCAGCAGCCGGACTAGCGGGGAAGAGACCCAGTACTTC.

This clone was picked up one time. This chain connects TRBV29-1 to TRBJ2-5; TRBD2 aligns across 7 bases. The J segment lost 4 bases and the V segment lost 4 bases, leaving 18 bases of the junction unmatched. CDR1 and CDR2 from the germline V gene are SQVTM and ANQGSEA. The CDR3 is 17 amino acids. This chain's CDR3 is CSVVELVGRERGETQYF. Here the CDR3 DNA reads TGCAGCGTTGTAGAACTGGTTGGGCGGGAGCGGGGAGAGACCCAGTACTTC.